This T cell receptor beta chain stems from a study of identical twins (dated by TCRdb to about 2016). Background for the entire study: TCR alpha and beta repertoires from monozygotic twins, unrelated adults of various ages and cord blood were deep-sequenced to test whether fetal clonotypes persist. To rule out contamination, the twin experiments were replicated at different times with different library preparation protocols.

This clonotype was recorded at least ten times. Its specific antigen is unknown. Base qualities are not recorded, but no much larger clone differs from it by a single base. On the study overall, not on this receptor specifically: Because the same donors could not be followed over many years, the conclusions depended on cross-sectional statistical analysis. Compared with coincidental sharing between unrelated individuals, an excess of low generation-probability sequences was observed among out-of-frame TCR alpha sequences shared between twins. Out-of-frame TCR alpha sharing in monozygotic twins was systematically underestimated by recombination models, whereas sharing between unrelated individuals was in agreement with the recombination models. The excess sharing between twins in beta out-of-frame sequences was weaker because fewer shared sequences reduced the signal-to-noise ratio. Fewer insertions were carried by abundant cord blood beta clonotypes, a similar but weaker trend appeared in young adult naive repertoires, and no such trend appeared in memory repertoires. Zero-insertion analyses could be partly confounded by invariant T cells such as MAIT and iNKT, although diverse VJ usage argued against such confounding for most clonotypes.

The germline ends are 3 bases apart after V is trimmed by 4 bases and J by 4 bases. There are 11 amino acids in the CDR3, from cysteine to phenylalanine inclusive. The sequence is cut down to CDR3 DNA, 33 bases in frame from base 1. Only healthy Caucasian donors were included. Three pairs of female monozygotic twins, all aged roughly 18 to 30 years, were included in the twin cohort. CD4+ and CD8+ T cell populations were isolated with positive isolation kits from Invitrogen. Library preparation employed 5' RACE. Reads for this sample came from an Illumina HiSeq 2000. Template switching introduced a universal primer binding site; the final cDNA contained a unique molecular identifier, enabling accurate counting of TCR cDNA molecules. Specific primers in the conserved constant-segment region were used to synthesize first-strand cDNA for the TCR alpha and beta chains. To control for contamination, each cDNA library was double barcoded with a SMART-Mk sample barcode plus Illumina barcodes. TruSeq adapter sequences along with Illumina sample barcodes were introduced in two successive PCR steps. TCR alpha and beta cDNA libraries were sequenced on the Illumina HiSeq platform with custom primers. In the paper's pipeline: Unique molecular identifiers were extracted from raw reads with MiGEC, and CDR3 positions were determined with MiXCR. Recombination models were inferred per individual with the repgenHMM and IGoR tools using an EM algorithm. Shared clonotypes were analyzed with the tcR package in R, and sharing was normalized by the product of cloneset sizes. To study raw recombination free of thymic and clonal selection effects, out-of-frame nonproductive sequences were analyzed. TCRdb's own reprocessing of the public reads used fastp at Q25 and MiXCR and kept productive beta chains. Each CDR3 protein gets just one entry, which takes the most common genes and DNA from the rows behind it. The V and J calls were determined by TCRdb, not by the authors. The sample table shows under 500,000 distinct CDR3 sequences, and about 13% are seen once. The top ten constitute 0.98% of the sample.

The same sample was also used in a study of yellow fever vaccine responses in identical twins. As described in the second report: According to the authors, in identical twins the way T cells responded to vaccination appeared partly convergent and partly personalized. Focusing on identical twins, the study followed the T cell clones that responded to the vaccine, and did so with precision.

The sequence derives from a woman in her late teens or twenties in good health. What was sequenced was CD4+ T cells sorted from blood. The V and J genes are TRBV12-3 or TRBV12-4 and TRBJ2-3, with the D gene too uncertain to name. The CDR3 sequence is CASSYADTQYF. The DNA sequence is given as TGTGCCAGCAGTTACGCAGATACGCAGTATTTT.